This TCR beta chain is drawn from a study of shared clonotypes between healthy human individuals. Assay: immunoSEQ multiplex PCR; the TCRdb copy retains only in-frame clones and omits some. Of roughly 2,500,000 clones listed, more than 85% are singletons. CDR1 and CDR2 from the germline V gene are SGHTA and FQGNSA. V shed 1 base and J shed 0 bases, with 8 bases lying between them. The CDR3 totals 15 residues. The donors, healthy adults who were HIV-negative, had experienced no recent acute infections or vaccinations. Sequencing was done on a sample of naive CD4+ T cells from PBMCs. The sample's subset: CD45RA+ positively selected. The V gene is TRBV7-2, the J gene TRBJ2-3; no firm D call. The clonotype comes from a man younger than 35 in good health. Some clones in this sample may be carry-over from other donors' samples. CDR3: CASSLGVYSTDTQYF. The CDR3 nucleotides read TGTGCCAGCAGCTTAGGGGTTTACAGCACAGATACGCAGTATTTT.